This entry describes one T cell receptor beta chain. In its sample, this clonotype was seen a few times. Its binding antigen is unknown. The record has no base qualities; no much larger clone is one base away. The data were produced on an Illumina NovaSeq 6000. TCR cDNA was synthesized by 5'RACE template switching, through which a universal primer site and unique molecular identifiers were introduced. cDNA synthesis was primed from both the TCR alpha and TCR beta constant segments. Library amplification involved two PCR steps, and the second step added sample barcodes and sequencing adapters. Sequencing of the libraries was done on either Illumina HiSeq 2500 (2x100 bp) or NovaSeq (2x150 bp). The paper's data handling went like this. Demultiplexing of reads and collapsing into UMI consensus sequences were performed with MIGEC, and V(D)J alignment was carried out with MiXCR. Vaccine-responding clonotypes were defined with edgeR using replicate PBMC samples, requiring FDR below 0.01 and a log2 fold change above 5 up to day 15. Each bulk clonotype was labeled CD4 or CD8 based on which sequenced repertoire, CD4 or CD8, contained the clonotype at higher abundance. The public reads were reprocessed in TCRdb via fastp at Q25 and MiXCR, keeping in-frame beta chains. Rows with one shared CDR3 protein collapse into an entry with the most common genes and DNA. The V and J calls were not made by the authors but by TCRdb's processing. This sample lists 340,000 or so distinct CDR3 sequences; 12% were detected once. In total, the top ten clones hold 2.5% to 4% of the sample.

This entry comes from a study of T cells after yellow fever vaccination (dated by TCRdb to about 2019). With respect to the entire study: The SMART-Seq v4 Ultra Low Input RNA kit was used to prepare libraries from fractions with low cell numbers. Two healthy male donors made up the cohort, one aged 18 to 30 years and the other aged 30 to 40 years. To track T-cell clones before and after primary and booster YFV17D yellow fever vaccination, bulk TCR alpha and beta repertoires were sequenced longitudinally. Blood was collected at multiple timepoints before and after primary and secondary immunization, and bulk PBMC replicates and cell subsets were isolated. Beyond this particular receptor, the publication reports: Computational filtering was required because FACS-sorted repertoires could contain abundant contaminating clonotypes from the bulk population. The secondary T-cell response was found to be weaker but faster than the primary response, with a peak reached on day 5 rather than on day 15. A small share of clonotypes occurred in both CD4 and CD8 compartments, likely arising from convergent recombination. Because the study included only a couple of donors, the extent to which the findings can be generalized is limited. Most clones expanded after primary vaccination were re-detected after the booster (around 96% of CD4 and around 88% of CD8), suggesting broad memory maintenance.

Sample treatment or condition, as interpreted from the label and publication: live attenuated yellow fever vaccine strain. A standard Ficoll-Paque protocol was used to isolate PBMCs from peripheral blood. CD4 and CD8 T-cell fractions were isolated with Dynabeads CD4 and CD8 positive selection kits. TriZol was used to extract RNA from bulk PBMCs, CD4 and CD8 fractions, and dextramer-positive and dextramer-negative fractions. Specimen: CD4+ T cells sorted from PBMCs, collected 15 days after the yellow fever booster vaccination. The sequence came from a man between 18 and 35 years old who received the YFV17D yellow fever vaccine.

CDR3 sequence: CASRPTVNTEAFF. In nucleotide form, the sequence is TGTGCCTCACGCCCCACGGTTAACACTGAAGCTTTCTTT. Recombination linked TRBV6-2 or TRBV6-3 to TRBJ1-1, with no D gene named confidently. Its CDR3 holds 13 amino acids, cysteine through phenylalanine. Only the CDR3 portion is preserved as DNA: 39 bases, with reading frame beginning at the first base. V and J are truncated by 11 bases and 2 bases respectively, leaving an intervening sequence of 15 bases. CDR1 and CDR2 (MNHEY, SVGEGT) derive from the germline V gene.